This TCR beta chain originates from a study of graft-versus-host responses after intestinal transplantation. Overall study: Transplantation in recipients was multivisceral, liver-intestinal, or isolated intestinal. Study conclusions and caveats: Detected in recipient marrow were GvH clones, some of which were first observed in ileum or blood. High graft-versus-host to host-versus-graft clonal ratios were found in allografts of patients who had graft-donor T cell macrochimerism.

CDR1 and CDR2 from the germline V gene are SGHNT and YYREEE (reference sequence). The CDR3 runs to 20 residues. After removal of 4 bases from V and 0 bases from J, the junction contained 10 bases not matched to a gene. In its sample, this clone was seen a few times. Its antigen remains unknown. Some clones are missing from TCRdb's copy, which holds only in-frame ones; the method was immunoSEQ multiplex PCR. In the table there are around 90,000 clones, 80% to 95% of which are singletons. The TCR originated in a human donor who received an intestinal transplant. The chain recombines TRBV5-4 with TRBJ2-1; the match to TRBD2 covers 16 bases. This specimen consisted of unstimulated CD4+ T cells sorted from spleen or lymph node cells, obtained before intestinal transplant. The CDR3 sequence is CASSGGPGLAGGGSYNEQFF. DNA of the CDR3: TGTGCCAGCAGCGGGGGACCGGGACTAGCGGGAGGGGGCTCCTACAATGAGCAGTTCTTC.